Below are 20 T cell receptor beta chains sequenced from a single sample in a study of blood T cell repertoires in COVID-19. Measured with immunoSEQ multiplex PCR; TCRdb has only the in-frame clones, and not every one. Here the sample spans around 110,000 clones, roughly 83% being singletons. The sequenced sample was peripheral blood. The receptors were gathered from a man aged 30-40 years with acute or convalescent COVID-19.

The chain has TRBV19 and TRBJ1-2; D is ambiguous. CDR1 LNHDA and CDR2 SQIVND come from the germline V gene (reference sequence). Trimming cost V 2 bases and J 3 bases, with 13 bases left between them. The CDR3 is made up of 15 amino acids. This chain's CDR3 is CASSIRSGGHYGYTF. CDR3 sequence (DNA): TGTGCCAGTAGTATAAGATCGGGAGGACACTATGGCTACACCTTC.

The rearrangement uses TRBV5-1 and TRBJ2-2, with D possibly matching TRBD1 (5 bases). Germline V gene lookup returns CDR1 SGHRS and CDR2 YFSETQ. Deletions cut 4 bases from V and 4 bases from J, with 8 bases between. The length of the CDR3 is 13 residues. CDR3 protein: CASSIQVTGELFF. The CDR3 bases are TGCGCCAGCAGCATACAGGTCACCGGGGAGCTGTTTTTT.

The V gene is TRBV5-6, the J gene TRBJ1-2, with a possible D match to TRBD1 (6 bases). The germline V gene encodes CDR1 SGHDT and CDR2 YYEEEE. Trimming stripped 8 bases from V and 4 bases from J, with 21 bases between. The CDR3 extends over 15 amino acids. CDR3 sequence reads: CASIQGYNTFYGYTF. As DNA, the CDR3 is TGTGCCAGTATTCAGGGGTATAATACTTTCTATGGCTACACCTTC.

The genes are TRBV7-2 and TRBJ1-2; D may be TRBD1 (6 bases). The CDR3 totals 15 residues. Germline V gene sequence: CDR1 SGHTA, CDR2 FQGNSA. V dropped 1 base and J dropped 4 bases, with 13 bases sitting between them. CDR3 nucleotide sequence: TGTGCCAGCAGCTTAGATCGGGGGGCCGGCTATGGCTACACCTTC. As protein: CASSLDRGAGYGYTF.

This clone was counted a single time. This chain joins TRBV6-6 and TRBJ2-6, with TRBD2 matching over 11 bases. Trimming at V came to 5 bases and at J to 0 bases, leaving 6 bases not matched to a gene. CDR1 and CDR2 from the germline V gene are MNHNY and SVGAGI (reference sequence). The CDR3 is 18 residues long. CDR3 protein: CASSHGTSGGSGANVLTF. The CDR3 DNA reads TGTGCCAGCAGTCATGGGACTAGCGGAGGCTCTGGGGCCAACGTCCTGACTTTC.

V is TRBV4-1 and J is TRBJ1-1; D perhaps matches TRBD1 (5 bases). CDR3 length: 14 amino acids. Trimming cost V 0 bases and J 7 bases, with 12 bases left between them. Germline V gene data show CDR1 as MGHRA and CDR2 as YSYEKL. CDR3 nucleotide sequence: TGCGCCAGCAGCCAAGATCGAACAGGCTATGAAGCTTTCTTT. This gives the protein CASSQDRTGYEAFF.

This clone was picked up one time. The chain combines TRBV6-1 with TRBJ1-4; 7 bases match TRBD1. The CDR3 length is 16 residues. V shed 6 bases, J shed 7 bases, and the junction held 14 bases outside the gene matches. The V gene's germline CDR1 is MNHNS and CDR2 SASEGT. CDR3 in DNA: TGTGCCAGCAGAGAAAACCTAGGGGGCGCGTTTGAAAAACTGTTTTTT. It specifies CASRENLGGAFEKLFF.

This clone appeared once. V usage is TRBV5-4 and J usage is TRBJ1-4; D gene ambiguous. The CDR3 consists of 15 residues. Germline CDR1 is SGHNT and CDR2 is YYREEE (reference sequence). V was pared by 1 base and J by 5 bases, with 12 bases between. In nucleotides, the CDR3 is TGTGCCAGCAGCTTGACAGACGGACTAAATGAAAAACTGTTTTTT. This gives the protein CASSLTDGLNEKLFF.

The gene calls are TRBV7-2 and TRBJ2-5; a possible D gene is TRBD1 (6 bases). This CDR3 has 18 residues. V lost 5 bases and J 0 bases, leaving 22 bases between the germline ends. From germline, CDR1 is SGHTA and CDR2 FQGNSA. CDR3 DNA sequence: TGTGCCAGCAGCCCCCTCTCCCCGGGACATGGGGACCAAGAGACCCAGTACTTC. The encoded protein is CASSPLSPGHGDQETQYF.

This chain joins TRBV4-3 and TRBJ2-3; 11 nucleotides agree with TRBD2. CDR3 size: 15 residues. Losses at the gene ends were 4 bases for V and 4 bases for J; bases not matched to a gene: 4. Germline values: CDR1 LGHNA, CDR2 YSLEER. In nucleotides, the CDR3 is TGCGCCAGCAGCCCGACTAGCGGGGTGGCAGATACGCAGTATTTT. This codes for CASSPTSGVADTQYF.

The chain employs TRBV5-5 and TRBJ1-5, with D possibly matching TRBD1 (6 bases). Germline CDR1 is SGHKS and CDR2 is YYEKEE (reference sequence). The CDR3 consists of 16 residues. Trimming left V 4 bases short and J 0 bases short, with 14 bases between. CDR3: CASSPRQDYSNQPQHF. CDR3 coding DNA: TGTGCCAGCAGCCCCAGACAGGATTATAGCAATCAGCCCCAGCATTTT.

The gene calls are TRBV19 and TRBJ2-1; maybe TRBD2 (6 bases). The CDR3 extends over 13 amino acids. CDR1 and CDR2 (germline): LNHDA, SQIVND (reference sequence). V lost 0 bases and J 13 bases, leaving 13 bases between the germline ends. The DNA for the CDR3 is TGTGCCAGTAGTATAGATATCCGGGACTTCCAGTTCTTC. It specifies CASSIDIRDFQFF.

Worth noting for this clone: The same CDR3 arises from other DNA sequences in this sample as well. V and J are TRBV5-1 and TRBJ2-1; D is uncertain. The germline CDR1 and CDR2 sequences are SGHRS and YFSETQ. This CDR3 has 14 amino acids. V was clipped by 0 bases and J by 0 bases, with 4 bases between them. CDR3 nucleotides: TGCGCCAGCAGCTTGGCCAGCTCCTACAATGAGCAGTTCTTC. It encodes CASSLASSYNEQFF.

A note on this clone: The junction departs from the called germline gene at one end, perhaps through a read error. CDR3 sequence: CASRLGLAGTGELFF. CDR3 coding DNA: TGTGCCAGCAGGTTGGGACTAGCTGGCACCGGGGAGCTGTTTTTT. The chain links TRBV5-8 to TRBJ2-2, with 9 nucleotides matching TRBD2. Per the germline V gene, CDR1 is SGHTS and CDR2 is YDEGEE. The CDR3 contains 15 residues. Supplemented by reference TRBV5-8 and TRBJ2-2, the full variable domain reads EAGVTQSPTHLIKTRGQQATLRCSPISGHTSVYWYQQALGLGLQFLLWYDEGEERNRGNFPPRFSGRQFPNYSSELNVNALELEDSALYLCASRLGLAGTGELFFGEGSRLTVL.

This chain links TRBV15 with TRBJ1-6; weak D call: TRBD1 (5 bases). The CDR3 spans 13 residues. The V gene's germline CDR1 is LNHNV and CDR2 YYDKDF (reference sequence). The germline V and J ends were trimmed by 2 bases and 10 bases, with 9 bases remaining between them. The CDR3 DNA follows: TGTGCCACCAGCAGACAGGGTTCCTCACCCCTCCACTTT. It specifies CATSRQGSSPLHF. The full variable domain, with the rest looked up from reference TRBV15 and TRBJ1-6, is DAMVIQNPRYQVTQFGKPVTLSCSQTLNHNVMYWYQQKSSQAPKLLFHYYDKDFNNEADTPDNFQSRRPNTSFCFLDIRSPGLGDTAMYLCATSRQGSSPLHFGNGTRLTVT.

This clone was detected only a few times. The J gene is TRBJ1-2, the V gene TRBV27, with D unclear. The CDR3 length is 13 residues. CDR1 is MNHEY, CDR2 SMNVEV, per germline (reference sequence). Trimming removed 0 bases at V and 0 bases at J, with 2 bases between. CDR3 bases: TGTGCCAGCAGTTTATCCGCTAACTATGGCTACACCTTC. Encoded protein: CASSLSANYGYTF.

The rearrangement links TRBV20-1 to TRBJ2-7, with D possibly TRBD2 on 5 matching bases. Germline CDR1 is DFQATT and CDR2 is SNEGSKA (reference sequence). This CDR3 comprises 12 residues. The V gene lost 3 bases and the J gene lost 7 bases, with 13 bases spanning the gap. The CDR3 sequence: CSASYGVREQYF. The CDR3 nucleotides read TGCAGTGCTAGTTACGGGGTGAGGGAGCAGTACTTC.

The V call is TRBV7-9, the J call TRBJ1-1; D is unclear. CDR1 and CDR2 from the germline V gene are SEHNR and FQNEAQ (reference sequence). This CDR3 has 14 residues. V lost 1 base and J 1 base, leaving 7 bases between the germline ends. Written as DNA, the CDR3 is TGTGCCAGCAGCTTAGAAGCAGGGAACACTGAAGCTTTCTTT. It codes for CASSLEAGNTEAFF. The full variable domain, in which reference TRBV7-9 and TRBJ1-1 provide the parts outside the CDR3, is DTGVSQNPRHKITKRGQNVTFRCDPISEHNRLYWYRQTLGQGPEFLTYFQNEAQLEKSRLLSDRFSAERPKGSFSTLEIQRTEQGDSAMYLCASSLEAGNTEAFFGQGTRLTVV.

The chain joins TRBV4-1 to TRBJ1-1; 10 positions match TRBD1. Germline loops: CDR1 MGHRA, CDR2 YSYEKL. V shed 1 base and J 4 bases; nucleotides not matched to a gene: 6. CDR3 length: 16 residues. The CDR3 nucleotides are TGCGCCAGCAGCCAAGGAGCCGGGACAGGGGTCACTGAAGCTTTCTTT. Translation: CASSQGAGTGVTEAFF.

This rearrangement joins TRBV6-5 to TRBJ1-4; 8 bases line up with TRBD1. CDR1 is MNHEY and CDR2 is SVGAGI in the germline V gene. The CDR3 spans 15 residues. V lost 6 bases to trimming and J lost 3 bases; unmatched junction nucleotides: 6. CDR3 sequence: CASSDRGSANEKLFF. CDR3 coding DNA: TGTGCCAGCAGCGACAGGGGTTCGGCTAATGAAAAACTGTTTTTT.